Presented here are 25 T cell receptor beta chains from one specimen sequenced in a study of shared clonotypes between healthy human individuals. Here immunoSEQ multiplex PCR was the method, and the copy in TCRdb shows in-frame clones only, minus some. Of approximately 1.9 million clones in the sample, around 95% were seen once. CD45RO negativity and positive selection for CCR7 defined naive CD8 cells, a population that excluded terminally differentiated effector memory CD45RA+ cells. The sample consisted of naive CD8+ T cells from PBMCs. These TCRs come from a man younger than 35 in good health. Some clones in this sample may be carry-over from other donors' samples.

The V gene is TRBV4-1, the J gene TRBJ2-3; TRBD2 is a possible D gene (6 bases). Germline CDR1 is MGHRA and CDR2 is YSYEKL. The CDR3 contains 16 residues. V dropped 0 bases and J dropped 4 bases, with 14 bases sitting between them. The CDR3, as DNA: TGCGCCAGCAGCCAAGATCCTGGGGCTAGCGCAGATACGCAGTATTTT. It encodes CASSQDPGASADTQYF.

The chain uses TRBV30 and TRBJ2-1; 10 bases agree with TRBD2. The germline CDR1 and CDR2 sequences are GTSNPN and SVGIG (reference sequence). CDR3 length: 18 residues. V shed 0 bases, J shed 7 bases, and the junction held 15 bases outside the gene matches. This CDR3 is CAWSVLGSLAGVGNEQFF. The CDR3 bases are TGTGCCTGGAGTGTACTAGGGAGTCTAGCGGGAGTCGGGAATGAGCAGTTCTTC.

CDR3 amino acids: CASSITGGADTQYF. The CDR3 region has the DNA TGTGCCAGCAGTATAACAGGGGGGGCAGATACGCAGTATTTT. This chain links TRBV27 with TRBJ2-3, with a possible D match to TRBD1 (8 bases). CDR1 and CDR2 from the germline V gene are MNHEY and SMNVEV (reference sequence). V lost 5 bases, J lost 4 bases, and 13 bases lay in between. This CDR3 is built from 14 residues.

The CDR3 region is CASSLVIVLAGRSGELFF. Here the CDR3 DNA reads TGCGCCAGCAGCTTGGTTATCGTACTAGCGGGACGTTCCGGGGAGCTGTTTTTT. The V and J genes are TRBV5-1 and TRBJ2-2; 10 bases match TRBD2. Germline V gives CDR1 SGHRS, CDR2 YFSETQ. This CDR3 region has 18 residues. J was trimmed by 6 bases and V by 0 bases; bases with no gene match: 11. The variable domain in full, completed from reference TRBV5-1 and TRBJ2-2, reads KAGVTQTPRYLIKTRGQQVTLSCSPISGHRSVSWYQQTPGQGLQFLFEYFSETQRNKGNFPGRFSGRQFSNSRSEMNVSTLELGDSALYLCASSLVIVLAGRSGELFFGEGSRLTVL.

This chain uses TRBV10-3 with TRBJ2-2; no firm D call. The CDR3 extends over 12 amino acids. V was shortened by 10 bases and J by 3 bases, with 9 bases between the two germline ends. Looked up from germline, CDR1 is ENHRY and CDR2 is SYGVKD. CDR3 protein: CATRQDTGELFF. The CDR3 coding sequence is TGTGCCACCCGCCAAGACACCGGGGAGCTGTTTTTT.

The rearrangement joins TRBV27 to TRBJ1-5; D unresolved. V lost 10 bases to trimming and J lost 1 base, with 14 bases between them. This CDR3 has 14 residues. CDR1 and CDR2 from the germline V gene are MNHEY and SMNVEV (reference sequence). The DNA of the CDR3 is TGTGCCACCCGAGTCGGAGGCAGCAATCAGCCCCAGCATTTT. This codes for CATRVGGSNQPQHF.

This clone was observed once. The rearrangement links TRBV11-3 to TRBJ2-2, with TRBD1 as a possible D gene (5 bases). Germline V CDR1 and CDR2: SGHNT, YENEEA. Trimming removed 5 bases at V and 4 bases at J, with 11 bases between. This CDR3 comprises 14 residues. CDR3 residues: CASSLRGGTGELFF. DNA of the CDR3: TGTGCCAGCAGCCTAAGGGGTGGCACCGGGGAGCTGTTTTTT.

The V gene is TRBV27, the J gene TRBJ2-7, with 7 nucleotides matching TRBD2. The CDR3 runs 16 residues. V dropped 0 bases and J dropped 0; count of bases not matched to a gene: 5. Germline V lookup: CDR1 MNHEY, CDR2 SMNVEV (reference sequence). CDR3 region: CASSLSRGDSSYEQYF. The CDR3 coding sequence is TGTGCCAGCAGTTTATCCCGGGGGGATAGCTCCTACGAGCAGTACTTC.

V and J are TRBV10-3 and TRBJ1-1; 9 bases are shared with TRBD1. J was trimmed by 1 base and V by 6 bases; bases with no gene match: 9. Germline V lookup: CDR1 ENHRY, CDR2 SYGVKD. The CDR3 has 16 amino acids. The CDR3 is CAISQTRQGENTEAFF. As DNA, the CDR3 is TGTGCCATCAGCCAAACAAGACAGGGGGAGAACACTGAAGCTTTCTTT.

This chain uses TRBV19 with TRBJ2-2; a possible D gene is TRBD2 (5 bases). V lost 3 bases, J lost 6 bases, and 17 bases lay in between. This CDR3 is built from 16 residues. The germline gives CDR1 LNHDA, CDR2 SQIVND (reference sequence). The CDR3 coding sequence is TGTGCCAGTAGTATCCAGGCGGGTTCCCCTCCCGGGGAGCTGTTTTTT. Its translation is CASSIQAGSPPGELFF.

The chain combines TRBV7-8 with TRBJ2-1; 8 positions agree with TRBD1. The J segment lost 5 bases and the V segment lost 5 bases, leaving 8 bases of the junction unmatched. The V gene's germline CDR1 is SGHVS and CDR2 FQNEAQ. The CDR3 spans 15 residues. CDR3 DNA sequence: TGTGCCAGCAGCCCCCGACAGGGGAGCAACAATGAGCAGTTCTTC. Protein product: CASSPRQGSNNEQFF.

This chain links TRBV4-3 with TRBJ2-2, with no clear D. The CDR3 extends over 14 amino acids. V was clipped by 3 bases and J by 4 bases, with 9 bases between them. Germline lookup yields CDR1 LGHNA and CDR2 YSLEER. CDR3 DNA: TGCGCCAGCAGCCAGAAAAGGGCCACCGGGGAGCTGTTTTTT. This encodes CASSQKRATGELFF.

The chain links TRBV6-1 to TRBJ2-7; no reliable D call. V lost 4 bases, J lost 3 bases, and 10 bases lay in between. The CDR3 is 13 amino acids. Germline V lookup: CDR1 MNHNS, CDR2 SASEGT. CDR3: CASSGDNFYEQYF. The DNA of the CDR3 is TGTGCCAGCAGTGGCGACAACTTCTACGAGCAGTACTTC.

The rearrangement joins TRBV9 to TRBJ2-1; D is perhaps TRBD2 (5 bases). Trimming stripped 0 bases from V and 2 bases from J, with 12 bases between. The CDR3 covers 16 residues. In germline, CDR1 is SGDLS, CDR2 YYNGEE. Here the CDR3 reads CASSVVMGVAYNEQFF. The DNA for the CDR3 is TGTGCCAGCAGCGTAGTTATGGGAGTGGCCTACAATGAGCAGTTCTTC.

This clone has more than one count but fewer than ten. The V and J genes are TRBV29-1 and TRBJ1-2; 8 nucleotides align to TRBD1. V was pared by 8 bases and J by 4 bases, with 9 bases of the junction left unmatched. Germline assignment: CDR1 SQVTM and CDR2 ANQGSEA. There are 13 residues in the CDR3. CDR3 region: CSIWTGQSYGYTF. The CDR3 bases are TGCAGCATCTGGACAGGGCAGAGCTATGGCTACACCTTC.

The genes are TRBV5-1 and TRBJ2-7; D unresolved. The V and J ends lost 4 bases and 0 bases respectively, with 5 bases between them. There are 12 residues in the CDR3. The germline gives CDR1 SGHRS, CDR2 YFSETQ. CDR3 region: CASSPGSYEQYF. The CDR3 bases are TGCGCCAGCAGCCCCGGCTCCTACGAGCAGTACTTC.

The chain couples TRBV6-1 to TRBJ1-1; 10 bases align to TRBD1. CDR1 is MNHNS, CDR2 SASEGT, per germline. The CDR3 loop spans 14 amino acids. With V trimmed by 4 bases and J by 5 bases, 4 bases remained unmatched. CDR3 sequence (DNA): TGTGCCAGCAGTGCCGGGACAGGGGAAACTGAAGCTTTCTTT. Its protein is CASSAGTGETEAFF.

The V and J genes are TRBV13 and TRBJ1-1, with unresolved D. This CDR3 comprises 16 residues. Germline V gene data show CDR1 as PRHDT and CDR2 as FYEKMQ (reference sequence). Between the trimmed V and J ends, which lost 0 bases and 1 base, there was a span of 12 bases. DNA of the CDR3: TGTGCCAGCAGCTTAGGACGGGTTCCCTCGAACACTGAAGCTTTCTTT. Translated, it gives CASSLGRVPSNTEAFF.

CDR3 in amino acids: CASSPPDTEAFF. CDR3 nucleotide sequence: TGTGCCAGCAGCCCGCCAGATACTGAAGCTTTCTTT. The V gene is TRBV6-5, the J gene TRBJ1-1, with no clear D. The length of the CDR3 is 12 residues. Germline CDR1 and CDR2: MNHEY and SVGAGI. The ends were cut back, 6 bases at V and 5 bases at J, with 10 bases in the middle.

The chain uses TRBV7-2 and TRBJ2-5; D could derive from TRBD1 or TRBD2 (5 bases each). Per germline, CDR1 SGHTA and CDR2 FQGNSA. CDR3 length: 15 amino acids. V was shortened by 3 bases and J by 4 bases, with 15 bases between the two germline ends. The CDR3 region is CASSLALGDPETQYF. CDR3 nucleotide sequence: TGTGCCAGCAGCTTGGCGTTGGGGGACCCAGAGACCCAGTACTTC.

J is TRBJ2-3 and V is TRBV5-4, with D tentatively TRBD1 or TRBD2 (5 bases each). V was cut by 4 bases and J by 4 bases, with 13 bases left in between. This CDR3 has 14 residues. Germline CDR1 reads SGHNT; CDR2 reads YYREEE (reference sequence). The CDR3 is CASSRRWDADTQYF. CDR3 nucleotides: TGTGCCAGCAGCCGTCGTTGGGACGCAGATACGCAGTATTTT.

This clone was seen only a few times. Here the CDR3 reads CASSISGPNTEAFF. CDR3 in DNA: TGTGCCAGTAGTATATCAGGTCCGAACACTGAAGCTTTCTTT. V usage is TRBV19 and J usage is TRBJ1-1; D gene uncertain. V was shortened by 2 bases and J by 1 base, with 8 bases between the two germline ends. This CDR3 has 14 amino acids. Germline values: CDR1 LNHDA, CDR2 SQIVND (reference sequence).

The rearrangement links TRBV7-9 to TRBJ2-7; maybe TRBD2 (6 bases). The CDR3 is made up of 16 amino acids. From germline, CDR1 is SEHNR and CDR2 FQNEAQ (reference sequence). The germline V and J ends were trimmed by 5 bases and 4 bases, with 21 bases remaining between them. CDR3 residues: CASSPSLGEAAYEQYF. Here the CDR3 DNA reads TGTGCCAGCAGCCCATCACTGGGGGAGGCTGCGTACGAGCAGTACTTC.

This chain joins TRBV2 and TRBJ1-5; D may be TRBD1 (5 bases). The V gene's germline CDR1 is SNHLY and CDR2 FYNNEI. The CDR3 length is 18 residues. The V end was cut by 6 bases, the J end by 0 bases, with 21 bases between. CDR3 amino acids: CASRGTVGTGFSNQPQHF. As DNA, the CDR3 is TGTGCCAGCAGGGGTACGGTAGGGACCGGGTTTAGCAATCAGCCCCAGCATTTT.

The chain links TRBV15 to TRBJ2-4, with 10 bases that match TRBD1. V lost 3 bases to trimming and J lost 8 bases; unmatched junction nucleotides: 7. The germline V gene encodes CDR1 LNHNV and CDR2 YYDKDF (reference sequence). The CDR3 covers 15 residues. The CDR3 DNA reads TGTGCCACCAGCAGTCCCGACAGGGGGCATGACATTCAGTACTTC. Protein: CATSSPDRGHDIQYF.